The 23 T cell receptor beta chains reported below all come from one sample, sequenced in a study of cytomegalovirus exposure and HLA in healthy donors. Vbeta (60) and Jbeta (13) primers were used in the PCR. Repertoires were generated with immunoSEQ multiplex PCR, while TCRdb's copy carries only in-frame clones and drops some. This repertoire shows 110,000 to 150,000 clones, over 80% found once; its top ten account for roughly 3.4%. The sample comprised PBMCs. Receptor source: a male donor in good health and CMV-seronegative.

This chain uses TRBV19 with TRBJ1-5; D gene ambiguous. CDR1 and CDR2 (germline): LNHDA, SQIVND (reference sequence). The ends were cut back, 7 bases at V and 0 bases at J, with 16 bases in the middle. This CDR3 has 16 amino acids. Written as DNA, the CDR3 is TGTGCCAGTATGGGTATTGAGGGATATAGCAATCAGCCCCAGCATTTT. Protein sequence: CASMGIEGYSNQPQHF. The variable domain in full, with the rest retrieved from reference TRBV19 and TRBJ1-5, is DGGITQSPKYLFRKEGQNVTLSCEQNLNHDAMYWYRQDPGQGLRLIYYSQIVNDFQKGDIAEGYSVSREKKESFPLTVTSAQKNPTAFYLCASMGIEGYSNQPQHFGDGTRLSIL.

This clone has only one observation. V is TRBV29-1 and J is TRBJ2-4; D uncertain. V gave up 6 bases and J gave up 0 bases, with 12 bases separating them. Germline CDR1 reads SQVTM; CDR2 reads ANQGSEA. This CDR3 spans 14 amino acids. CDR3 sequence reads: CSVCDIKAKNIQYF. In DNA form, the CDR3 reads TGCAGCGTCTGCGACATTAAAGCCAAAAACATTCAGTACTTC.

This clone showed up just once. CDR3 protein: CASIGGTDTQYF. DNA of the CDR3: TGTGCCAGCATCGGGGGCACAGATACGCAGTATTTT. This sequence joins TRBV2 and TRBJ2-3; D may be TRBD2 (5 bases). This CDR3 is 12 amino acids long. V was trimmed by 7 bases and J by 1 base, leaving 6 bases between them. Germline V gene data show CDR1 as SNHLY and CDR2 as FYNNEI.

This chain links TRBV5-4 with TRBJ1-2, with D possibly being TRBD1 (5 bases). V dropped 4 bases and J dropped 4 bases, with 23 bases sitting between them. Germline values: CDR1 SGHNT, CDR2 YYREEE (reference sequence). This CDR3 spans 17 amino acids. CDR3 residues: CASSLRGGERFVYGYTF. For the CDR3, the DNA is TGTGCCAGCAGCCTCCGGGGGGGGGAGCGGTTTGTCTATGGCTACACCTTC.

The V call is TRBV30, the J call TRBJ1-5; no reliable D call. CDR1 is GTSNPN and CDR2 is SVGIG in the germline V gene (reference sequence). The CDR3 runs 14 residues. The ends were cut back, 0 bases at V and 0 bases at J, with 6 bases in the middle. The CDR3 DNA reads as TGTGCCTGGAGTGTAGGAGGTAGCAATCAGCCCCAGCATTTT. Translated: CAWSVGGSNQPQHF.

This chain uses TRBV6-4 with TRBJ2-3, with D unclear. The germline CDR1 and CDR2 sequences are MRHNA and SNTAGT. The CDR3 covers 13 residues. Trimming pared 4 bases from V and 6 bases from J, leaving 11 bases between. DNA of the CDR3: TGTGCCAGCAGTGCCGTGCCCGAGGATACGCAGTATTTT. As protein: CASSAVPEDTQYF.

This clone has only a few counts. The chain has TRBV5-5 and TRBJ1-2; D ambiguous. The germline CDR1 and CDR2 sequences are SGHKS and YYEKEE (reference sequence). The CDR3 spans 15 residues. The germline V and J ends were trimmed by 0 bases and 5 bases, with 14 bases remaining between them. The CDR3 bases are TGTGCCAGCAGCTTGGCCGGAGCAGTATATTATGGCTACACCTTC. Translating it yields CASSLAGAVYYGYTF. The entire variable domain, with the rest obtained from reference TRBV5-5 and TRBJ1-2, is as follows: DAGVTQSPTHLIKTRGQQVTLRCSPISGHKSVSWYQQVLGQGPQFIFQYYEKEERGRGNFPDRFSARQFPNYSSELNVNALLLGDSALYLCASSLAGAVYYGYTFGSGTRLTVV.

This chain connects TRBV15 to TRBJ2-7, with 8 bases matching TRBD1. This CDR3 contains 15 residues. Trimming at V came to 5 bases and at J to 2 bases, leaving 8 bases not matched to a gene. CDR1 and CDR2 from the germline V gene are LNHNV and YYDKDF (reference sequence). CDR3 sequence reads: CATSFRWTGTYEQYF. The CDR3 coding sequence is TGTGCCACCAGCTTCCGTTGGACAGGGACCTACGAGCAGTACTTC.

This clone was picked up one time. The V gene is TRBV7-9, the J gene TRBJ2-1; TRBD2 matches at 12 bases. Germline trimming cut 7 bases from V and 0 bases from J; bases unmatched to any gene: 13. This CDR3 has 19 residues. CDR1 and CDR2 from the germline V gene are SEHNR and FQNEAQ (reference sequence). The CDR3 loop reads CASNLPGTSGPSSYNEQFF. The CDR3 DNA follows: TGTGCCAGCAATCTTCCGGGGACTAGCGGGCCCAGCTCCTACAATGAGCAGTTCTTC.

This chain connects TRBV27 to TRBJ2-1; D possibly corresponds to TRBD2 (6 bases). V shed 10 bases and J shed 2 bases, with 18 bases lying between them. CDR1 is MNHEY and CDR2 is SMNVEV in the germline V gene (reference sequence). The CDR3 runs 15 residues. CDR3 nucleotides: TGTGCCACCATCCCCGGAGGGAGCACCTACAATGAGCAGTTCTTC. Translating gives CATIPGGSTYNEQFF.

The rearrangement uses TRBV9 and TRBJ2-7; possible D gene TRBD2, 5 bases. Trimming took 0 bases from V and 4 from J, leaving 11 bases between them. Germline CDR1 is SGDLS and CDR2 is YYNGEE. There are 14 residues in the CDR3. This CDR3 reads CASSVGLEGYEQYF. The CDR3 nucleotides are TGTGCCAGCAGCGTAGGTCTTGAGGGTTACGAGCAGTACTTC. The full variable domain, with the rest looked up from reference TRBV9 and TRBJ2-7, is DSGVTQTPKHLITATGQRVTLRCSPRSGDLSVYWYQQSLDQGLQFLIQYYNGEERAKGNILERFSAQQFPDLHSELNLSSLELGDSALYFCASSVGLEGYEQYFGPGTRLTVT.

The chain combines TRBV27 with TRBJ1-2, with 7 bases matching TRBD1. Germline V CDR1 and CDR2: MNHEY, SMNVEV (reference sequence). The V segment lost 8 bases and the J segment 2 bases; nucleotides outside the gene matches: 8. This CDR3 spans 14 amino acids. CDR3 in DNA: TGTGCCAGCTCCCCCCAGACAGGGAACTATGGCTACACCTTC. Its translation is CASSPQTGNYGYTF.

The chain recombines TRBV13 with TRBJ1-2; D not certain. The length of the CDR3 is 13 residues. CDR1 is PRHDT, CDR2 FYEKMQ, per germline (reference sequence). Trimming removed 5 bases at V and 3 bases at J, with 10 bases between. The CDR3 DNA reads as TGTGCCAGCAGCCCCGGGATCGACTATGGCTACACCTTC. Its protein product is CASSPGIDYGYTF.

The gene calls are TRBV4-1 and TRBJ2-7; 7 nucleotides agree with TRBD1. The CDR3 is made up of 13 amino acids. Germline CDR1 reads MGHRA; CDR2 reads YSYEKL. J was trimmed by 4 bases and V by 6 bases; bases with no gene match: 6. In DNA form, the CDR3 reads TGCGCCAGCAGTGCCGGGACAGCATACGAGCAGTACTTC. The encoded protein is CASSAGTAYEQYF.

This clone was seen a single time. The rearrangement uses TRBV5-1 and TRBJ1-1; 7 bases match TRBD1. Germline values: CDR1 SGHRS, CDR2 YFSETQ. The V and J ends lost 3 bases and 5 bases, in that order; junction bases with no gene match: 7. The CDR3 contains 14 residues. CDR3 residues: CASSSGQVETEAFF. The CDR3 DNA is TGCGCCAGCAGCTCCGGACAGGTTGAGACTGAAGCTTTCTTT. The whole variable domain, remainder taken from reference TRBV5-1 and TRBJ1-1, is KAGVTQTPRYLIKTRGQQVTLSCSPISGHRSVSWYQQTPGQGLQFLFEYFSETQRNKGNFPGRFSGRQFSNSRSEMNVSTLELGDSALYLCASSSGQVETEAFFGQGTRLTVV.

The CDR3 DNA follows: TGTGCCAGCAGTTACGGGGACACCACAGATACGCAGTATTTT. Its translation is CASSYGDTTDTQYF. The rearrangement joins TRBV6-6 to TRBJ2-3; weak D call: TRBD1 (6 bases). CDR1 is MNHNY, CDR2 SVGAGI, per germline (reference sequence). This CDR3 comprises 14 residues. V lost 2 bases to trimming and J lost 2 bases, with 8 bases between them.

The chain combines TRBV19 with TRBJ1-1; no definite D call. V was shortened by 0 bases and J by 7 bases, with 12 bases between the two germline ends. From germline, CDR1 is LNHDA and CDR2 SQIVND (reference sequence). This CDR3 is built from 14 residues. The CDR3 here is CASSIDLTEVEAFF. The DNA for the CDR3 is TGTGCCAGTAGTATAGATCTGACGGAGGTTGAAGCTTTCTTT.

This clone was seen only a few times. The chain joins TRBV15 to TRBJ1-4; TRBD1 matches 10 bases. CDR3 length equals 16 residues. The germline V gene encodes CDR1 LNHNV and CDR2 YYDKDF (reference sequence). V gave up 1 base and J gave up 8 bases; unmatched junction bases: 7. The CDR3 protein is CATSRVLGQGEEKLFF. For the CDR3, the DNA is TGTGCCACCAGCAGAGTATTAGGACAGGGGGAAGAAAAACTGTTTTTT.

This clone was detected a few times. The CDR3 region has the DNA TGTGCCATCAGTGAGGCTTCGGGACTAGCGGGTAACACCGGGGAGCTGTTTTTT. It codes for CAISEASGLAGNTGELFF. The chain uses TRBV10-3 and TRBJ2-2; 12 nucleotides agree with TRBD2. Germline CDR1 is ENHRY and CDR2 is SYGVKD. The CDR3 runs 18 residues. The trim removed 2 bases at V and 2 bases at J, leaving 6 bases unmatched.

This clone was picked up one time. The chain uses TRBV7-9 and TRBJ1-2; possibly TRBD1 for D (6 bases). Trimming left V 6 bases short and J 3 bases short, with 14 bases between. CDR1 and CDR2 (germline): SEHNR, FQNEAQ (reference sequence). The CDR3 is made up of 14 amino acids. The CDR3 sequence is CASSQGQADYGYTF. DNA for the CDR3: TGTGCCAGCAGTCAGGGGCAGGCAGACTATGGCTACACCTTC.

The chain employs TRBV25-1 and TRBJ1-2; 11 bases are shared with TRBD1. The junction had 1 base not matched to a gene; V was cut back by 5 bases and J by 8 bases. The CDR3 runs to 12 residues. The germline CDR1 and CDR2 sequences are MGHDK and SYGVNS. DNA of the CDR3: TGTGCCAGCAGTAGGGACAGGGGGGGCTACACCTTC. Amino acid sequence: CASSRDRGGYTF.

The chain has TRBV6-4 and TRBJ2-7; 8 bases fit TRBD1. CDR1 and CDR2 from the germline V gene are MRHNA and SNTAGT. This CDR3 contains 16 residues. Trimming removed 3 bases from V and 3 bases from J; junction bases left unmatched: 10. The CDR3 DNA follows: TGTGCCAGCAGTGAAACCGGGACAGGCTCCCTCTACGAGCAGTACTTC. Protein sequence: CASSETGTGSLYEQYF.

This chain links TRBV19 with TRBJ1-2; 7 bases line up with TRBD1. Germline V gene data show CDR1 as LNHDA and CDR2 as SQIVND (reference sequence). V shed 7 bases and J 3 bases; nucleotides not matched to a gene: 11. The CDR3 is made up of 15 amino acids. The DNA of the CDR3 is TGTGCCAGTAATCTACAGGGGAAGCCAGACTATGGCTACACCTTC. This gives the protein CASNLQGKPDYGYTF.